This entry features one T cell receptor (beta chain) sequence. The data are from a study of blood T cell repertoires in COVID-19. As for the study in general: Acute and convalescent COVID-19 specimens originated in the United States, Italy and Spain.

Some clones are missing from TCRdb's copy, which holds only in-frame ones; the method was immunoSEQ multiplex PCR. The sample consists of some 150,000 clones, about nine tenths of them appearing once. Trimming cost V 3 bases and J 4 bases; bases outside gene matches: 4. This CDR3 comprises 14 residues. The germline V gene encodes CDR1 SEHNR and CDR2 FQNEAQ (reference sequence). The sample consisted of peripheral blood. This TCR was sampled from a woman aged 70-85 years with acute or convalescent COVID-19. The rearrangement joins TRBV7-9 to TRBJ1-1, with 8 bases matching TRBD1. CDR3 protein: CASSLTGVGTEAFF. The CDR3 nucleotides read TGTGCCAGCAGCTTGACAGGGGTTGGCACTGAAGCTTTCTTT.